The 9 T cell receptor beta chains below were found in one sample sequenced in a study of T-cell memory formation after mild COVID-19. TCRdb reanalysed the 5' RACE reads using MiXCR and keeps one entry per CDR3 protein. The sample carries hundreds of thousands of distinct CDR3 sequences, more than 15% recorded once. Sequenced material: PBMCs or a T cell subset sorted from them (not recorded which). The receptor set was obtained from a man between 18 and 35 years old who had mild COVID-19 (a few samples of this study predate the infection). Cell type and time point are not known.

The gene calls are TRBV28 and TRBJ1-4, with D possibly TRBD1 on 5 matching bases. The CDR3 loop spans 12 amino acids. V dropped 5 bases and J dropped 10 bases, with 11 bases sitting between them. Germline lookup yields CDR1 MDHEN and CDR2 SYDVKM. In DNA form, the CDR3 reads TGTGCCAGCAGTCCGGGGGTGGGAAAACTGTTTTTT. It translates to CASSPGVGKLFF.

This clonotype has only a few counts. This chain uses TRBV28 with TRBJ2-7, with D uncertain. CDR1 is MDHEN and CDR2 is SYDVKM in the germline V gene. The V end was cut by 7 bases, the J end by 0 bases, with 7 bases between. The CDR3 spans 12 residues. The CDR3 protein is CASTASSYEQYF. The CDR3 DNA follows: TGTGCCAGCACTGCAAGCTCCTACGAGCAGTACTTC.

This clonotype was counted between two and nine times. This chain joins TRBV25-1 and TRBJ2-5; 9 bases align to TRBD1. The ends lost 2 bases at V and 5 bases at J; junction bases unmatched: 3. There are 14 residues in the CDR3. The germline gives CDR1 MGHDK, CDR2 SYGVNS. This chain's CDR3 is CASSEGQGWETQYF. The CDR3 DNA reads TGTGCCAGCAGTGAAGGACAGGGGTGGGAGACCCAGTACTTC.

The chain employs TRBV7-2 and TRBJ2-1; D remains ambiguous. This CDR3 comprises 13 residues. The V gene lost 0 bases and the J gene lost 8 bases, with 8 bases spanning the gap. Germline V lookup: CDR1 SGHTA, CDR2 FQGNSA. The CDR3 protein is CASSLAGIDEQFF. CDR3 bases: TGTGCCAGCAGCTTAGCAGGGATCGATGAGCAGTTCTTC.

This clonotype has a handful of counts. V and J are TRBV21-1 and TRBJ2-7; the table calls TRBD1, which could not be checked here. TRBV21-1 is a known pseudogene. The CDR3 contains 16 residues. This CDR3 is CASRNNGGQAGREQYV. CDR3 nucleotides: TGTGCCAGCAGAAATAATGGCGGACAGGCGGGCAGGGAGCAGTACGTC.

In the case of this clonotype: One end of the junction fails to match germline, which may point to a read error. The chain has TRBV7-9 and TRBJ2-3; the D is unclear. There are 16 residues in the CDR3. Per the germline V gene, CDR1 is SEHNR and CDR2 is FQNEAQ (reference sequence). The CDR3 here is CASSLARRSTRDTKYF. The CDR3 coding sequence is TGTGCCAGCAGCTTAGCGCGCAGGAGCACCCGAGATACGAAGTATTTT. The full variable domain, rest sourced from reference TRBV7-9 and TRBJ2-3, is DTGVSQNPRHKITKRGQNVTFRCDPISEHNRLYWYRQTLGQGPEFLTYFQNEAQLEKSRLLSDRFSAERPKGSFSTLEIQRTEQGDSAMYLCASSLARRSTRDTKYFGPGTRLTVL.

Ten or more counts support this clonotype. The chain employs TRBV5-1 and TRBJ2-7, with 11 bases aligning to TRBD1. The CDR3 runs to 14 residues. CDR1 is SGHRS, CDR2 YFSETQ, per germline. The V gene end was trimmed by 4 bases and the J gene end by 3 bases; junction bases not matched to a gene: 3. This chain's CDR3 is CASSRGTGGYEQYF. CDR3 bases: TGCGCCAGCAGCCGAGGGACAGGGGGCTACGAGCAGTACTTC.

The DNA of the CDR3 is TGCGCCAGCAGCCTTTCCCCGACTAGCCGTGGCGAGACCCAGTACTTC. Translation gives CASSLSPTSRGETQYF. The chain employs TRBV4-3 and TRBJ2-5; 7 bases fit TRBD2. V shed 4 bases, J shed 5 bases, and the junction held 13 bases outside the gene matches. The length of the CDR3 is 16 residues. The V gene's germline CDR1 is LGHNA and CDR2 YSLEER.

The table lists this clonotype with a few counts. The gene calls are TRBV10-2 and TRBJ1-6; 9 bases match TRBD1. Germline CDR1 is WSHSY and CDR2 is SAAADI. This CDR3 is 15 amino acids long. V was clipped by 4 bases and J by 6 bases; unmatched bases: 4. This chain's CDR3 is CASSGSTGGNSPLHF. In DNA form, the CDR3 reads TGCGCCAGCAGTGGGTCGACAGGGGGTAATTCACCCCTCCACTTT.